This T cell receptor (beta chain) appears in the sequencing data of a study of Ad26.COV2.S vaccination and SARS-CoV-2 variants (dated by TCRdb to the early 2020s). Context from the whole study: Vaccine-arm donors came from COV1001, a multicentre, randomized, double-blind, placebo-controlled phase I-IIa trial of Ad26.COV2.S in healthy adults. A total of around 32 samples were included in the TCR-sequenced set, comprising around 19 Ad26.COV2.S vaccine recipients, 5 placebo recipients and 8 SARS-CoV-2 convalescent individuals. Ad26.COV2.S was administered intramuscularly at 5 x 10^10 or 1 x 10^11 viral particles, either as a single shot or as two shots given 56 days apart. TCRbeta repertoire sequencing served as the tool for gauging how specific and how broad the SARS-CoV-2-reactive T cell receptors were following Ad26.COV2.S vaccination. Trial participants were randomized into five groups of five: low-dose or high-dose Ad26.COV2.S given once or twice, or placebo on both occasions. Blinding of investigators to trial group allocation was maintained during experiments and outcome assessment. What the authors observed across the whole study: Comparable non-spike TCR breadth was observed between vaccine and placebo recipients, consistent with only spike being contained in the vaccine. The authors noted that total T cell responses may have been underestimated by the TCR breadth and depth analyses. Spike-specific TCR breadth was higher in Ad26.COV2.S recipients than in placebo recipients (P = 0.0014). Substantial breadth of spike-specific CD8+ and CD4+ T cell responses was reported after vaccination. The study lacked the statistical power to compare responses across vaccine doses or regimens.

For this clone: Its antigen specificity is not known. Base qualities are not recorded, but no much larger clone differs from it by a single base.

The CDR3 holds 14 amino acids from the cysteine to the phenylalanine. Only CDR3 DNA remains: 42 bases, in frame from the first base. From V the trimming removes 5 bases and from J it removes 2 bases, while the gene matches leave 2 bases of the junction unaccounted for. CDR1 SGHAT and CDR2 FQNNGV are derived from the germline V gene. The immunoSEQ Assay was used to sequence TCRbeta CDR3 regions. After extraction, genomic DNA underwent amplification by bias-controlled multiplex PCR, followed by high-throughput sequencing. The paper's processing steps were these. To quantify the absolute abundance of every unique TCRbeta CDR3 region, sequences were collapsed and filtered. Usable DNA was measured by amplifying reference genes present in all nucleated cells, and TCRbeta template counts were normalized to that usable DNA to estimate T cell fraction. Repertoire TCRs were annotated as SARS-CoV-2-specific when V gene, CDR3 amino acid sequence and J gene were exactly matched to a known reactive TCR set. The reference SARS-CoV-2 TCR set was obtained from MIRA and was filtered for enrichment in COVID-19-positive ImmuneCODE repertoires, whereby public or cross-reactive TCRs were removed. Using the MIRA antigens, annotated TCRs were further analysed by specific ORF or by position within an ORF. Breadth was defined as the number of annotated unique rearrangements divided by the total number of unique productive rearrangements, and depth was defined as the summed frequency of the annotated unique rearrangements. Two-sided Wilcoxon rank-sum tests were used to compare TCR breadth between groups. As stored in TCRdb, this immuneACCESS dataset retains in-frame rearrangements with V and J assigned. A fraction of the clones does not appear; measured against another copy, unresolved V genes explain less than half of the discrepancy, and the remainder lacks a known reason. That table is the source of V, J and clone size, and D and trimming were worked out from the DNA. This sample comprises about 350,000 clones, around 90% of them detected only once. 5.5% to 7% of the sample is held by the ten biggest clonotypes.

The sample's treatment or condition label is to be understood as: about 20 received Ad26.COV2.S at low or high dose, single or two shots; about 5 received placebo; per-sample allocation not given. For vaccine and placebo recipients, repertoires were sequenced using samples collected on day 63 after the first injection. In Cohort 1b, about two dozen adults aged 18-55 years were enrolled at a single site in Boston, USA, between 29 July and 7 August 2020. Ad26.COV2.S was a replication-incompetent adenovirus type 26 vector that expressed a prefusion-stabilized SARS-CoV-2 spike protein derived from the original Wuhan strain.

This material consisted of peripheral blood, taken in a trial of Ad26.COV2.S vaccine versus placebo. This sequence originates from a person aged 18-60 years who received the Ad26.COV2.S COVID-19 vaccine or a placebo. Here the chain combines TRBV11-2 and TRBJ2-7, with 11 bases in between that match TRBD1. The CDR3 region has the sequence CASSRTGGAYEQYF. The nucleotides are TGTGCCAGCAGCCGGACAGGGGGCGCCTACGAGCAGTACTTC.